Shown below are 9 T cell receptor beta chains from a single sample sequenced in a study of PD-1 blockade in classical Hodgkin lymphoma. No patient escaped relapse after autologous stem cell transplantation, and brentuximab vedotin exposure varied. Produced via immunoSEQ multiplex PCR; TCRdb's table is partial and in-frame only. The sample shows tens of thousands of clones, about nine tenths of them seen only once. The source was peripheral blood mononuclear cells (PBMCs), collected at baseline. The receptors stem from a human donor with classical Hodgkin lymphoma.

The chain joins TRBV7-2 to TRBJ2-7; possibly TRBD1 for D (5 bases). CDR1 is SGHTA and CDR2 is FQGNSA in the germline V gene. The V end was cut by 2 bases, the J end by 2 bases, with 7 bases between. There are 13 residues in the CDR3. As DNA, the CDR3 is TGTGCCAGCAGCTTATTACAGGCCTACGAGCAGTACTTC. Its protein is CASSLLQAYEQYF. Full variable domain (remainder filled in from reference TRBV7-2 and TRBJ2-7): GAGVSQSPSNKVTEKGKDVELRCDPISGHTALYWYRQSLGQGLEFLIYFQGNSAPDKSGLPSDRFSAERTGGSVSTLTIQRTQQEDSAVYLCASSLLQAYEQYFGPGTRLTVT.

This sequence joins TRBV15 and TRBJ2-1; 7 bases align to TRBD2. V gave up 0 bases and J gave up 7 bases; unmatched junction bases: 3. The CDR3 loop spans 14 amino acids. Per the germline V gene, CDR1 is LNHNV and CDR2 is YYDKDF (reference sequence). The CDR3 bases are TGTGCCACCAGCAGAGATATCGGGAGGAATGAGCAGTTCTTC. As protein: CATSRDIGRNEQFF.

The CDR3 DNA reads as TGTGCCAGCAGCCGGGGACTAGCGGGTCCCAATGAGCAGTTCTTC. Translated: CASSRGLAGPNEQFF. The J gene is TRBJ2-1, the V gene TRBV4-2; TRBD2 aligns across 12 bases. With 4 bases clipped from V and 6 bases from J, the junction kept 4 bases outside the gene matches. CDR1 is LGHNA and CDR2 is YNFKEQ in the germline V gene. The CDR3 runs 15 residues.

The chain combines TRBV14 with TRBJ1-2; unclear D gene. CDR3 length equals 13 residues. V shed 1 base and J shed 7 bases, with 10 bases lying between them. CDR1 is SGHDN, CDR2 FVKESK, per germline. CDR3 coding DNA: TGTGCCAGCAGCCAAGTTAGTATTGGTGGCTACACCTTC. Its protein is CASSQVSIGGYTF.

This clone was observed once. The chain has TRBV6-1 and TRBJ2-3; D unclear. This CDR3 has 12 residues. V dropped 7 bases and J dropped 2 bases, with 7 bases sitting between them. Germline assignment: CDR1 MNHNS and CDR2 SASEGT. The CDR3 nucleotides are TGTGCCAGCACTGTAACCACAGATACGCAGTATTTT. Amino acid sequence: CASTVTTDTQYF.

V gene TRBV11-2 combines with J gene TRBJ2-1; 7 bases are shared with TRBD1. The CDR3 has 16 residues. Looked up from germline, CDR1 is SGHAT and CDR2 is FQNNGV. V dropped 2 bases and J dropped 4; count of bases not matched to a gene: 8. The CDR3 region is CASSLPQTGVYNEQFF. The DNA for the CDR3 is TGTGCCAGCAGCTTACCCCAAACAGGGGTTTACAATGAGCAGTTCTTC.

The chain has TRBV6-5 and TRBJ2-5; the D gene is possibly TRBD2 (7 bases). The CDR3 is made up of 15 amino acids. Germline loops: CDR1 MNHEY, CDR2 SVGAGI. The V and J ends lost 7 bases and 5 bases respectively, with 20 bases between them. The CDR3 region has the DNA TGTGCCAGCACAAACTACCGGGGGGCGGGGGAGACCCAGTACTTC. This gives the protein CASTNYRGAGETQYF.

This clone was detected only a few times. This chain joins TRBV28 and TRBJ2-1; 8 positions agree with TRBD2. J was trimmed by 8 bases and V by 10 bases; bases with no gene match: 10. Germline V gene lookup returns CDR1 MDHEN and CDR2 SYDVKM. The CDR3 extends over 13 amino acids. CDR3 loop: CATKLAGGDEQFF. The CDR3 nucleotides are TGTGCCACGAAACTTGCGGGAGGCGATGAGCAGTTCTTC. Filled out from reference TRBV28 and TRBJ2-1, the complete variable domain reads DVKVTQSSRYLVKRTGEKVFLECVQDMDHENMFWYRQDPGLGLRLIYFSYDVKMKEKGDIPEGYSVSREKKERFSLILESASTNQTSMYLCATKLAGGDEQFFGPGTRLTVL.

The genes are TRBV28 and TRBJ2-7; no clear D gene. V lost 3 bases and J 1 base, leaving 13 bases between the germline ends. The germline CDR1 and CDR2 sequences are MDHEN and SYDVKM. The CDR3 consists of 15 residues. The CDR3 protein is CASSLFGQLSYEQYF. For the CDR3, the DNA is TGTGCCAGCAGTTTGTTTGGTCAACTTTCCTACGAGCAGTACTTC.